The 5 T cell receptor beta chains in this list originate from one sample, sequenced in a study of blood T cell repertoires in COVID-19. Produced via immunoSEQ multiplex PCR; TCRdb's table is partial and in-frame only. The repertoire holds about 170,000 clones, over 90% seen once, with 0.5% to 0.6% in the top ten. Specimen: peripheral blood. These receptors were obtained from a man aged 45-60 years with acute or convalescent COVID-19.

The chain uses TRBV19 and TRBJ1-6, with TRBD1 as a possible D gene (6 bases). The CDR3 has 14 amino acids. V lost 3 bases, J lost 10 bases, and 13 bases lay in between. Per the germline V gene, CDR1 is LNHDA and CDR2 is SQIVND (reference sequence). DNA of the CDR3: TGTGCCAGTAGTATCTCGGGCCAGGGGTCACCCCTCCACTTT. Its translation: CASSISGQGSPLHF.

The chain couples TRBV20-1 to TRBJ2-1; 11 positions agree with TRBD2. CDR1 is DFQATT, CDR2 SNEGSKA, per germline (reference sequence). V lost 3 bases, J lost 0 bases, and 4 bases stayed unmatched. CDR3 length: 16 amino acids. CDR3 nucleotides: TGCAGTGCTAGTCCGACTAGCGGGGCCTCCTACAATGAGCAGTTCTTC. Its translation is CSASPTSGASYNEQFF.

J is TRBJ2-2 and V is TRBV11-2, with 9 positions matching TRBD2. CDR1 and CDR2 (germline): SGHAT, FQNNGV. This CDR3 spans 18 amino acids. With 5 bases clipped from V and 2 bases from J, the junction kept 12 bases outside the gene matches. CDR3 coding DNA: TGTGCCAGCAGCCAACTGAGCGGGGGGCAATACAACACCGGGGAGCTGTTTTTT. This sequence encodes CASSQLSGGQYNTGELFF.

The chain carries TRBV4-1 and TRBJ1-2, with D possibly being TRBD1 (6 bases). There are 14 residues in the CDR3. V lost 3 bases and J lost 4, with 12 bases in between. Germline-derived CDR1 and CDR2 are MGHRA and YSYEKL. CDR3 DNA sequence: TGCGCCAGCAGCCATCCAGGGACACCCTATGGCTACACCTTC. It yields the protein CASSHPGTPYGYTF.

DNA for the CDR3: TGTGCCAGCAGTCCCGAGTGGGGGGGAGTGAGCACCGGGGAGCTGTTTTTT. This translates into CASSPEWGGVSTGELFF. The chain is built from TRBV27 and TRBJ2-2; TRBD2 matches at 7 bases. The CDR3 has 17 amino acids. With V trimmed by 5 bases and J by 4 bases, 13 bases remained unmatched. Germline values: CDR1 MNHEY, CDR2 SMNVEV (reference sequence).